The rows below give T cell receptor beta chains drawn from one sample of a study of Graves' ophthalmopathy and Graves' hyperthyroidism. TCRdb re-called the multiplex PCR reads with MiXCR, one entry per CDR3 protein. This sample carries some 410,000 distinct CDR3 sequences, 20% to 25% of them seen once, and the ten largest clones take 2.5% to 3%. The sample comprised peripheral blood. All receptors derive from a woman under 30 with stable Graves' hyperthyroidism. CDR3s include the opening cysteine and the closing phenylalanine or tryptophan. The order of the fields is V gene, J gene, clone size, CDR3 length, D gene, CDR3 protein, CDR3 DNA. A D gene is named only where the DNA matches it firmly. The size of a clone is reported for some rows only, either as once, few or many, or as a class for expanded clones.

TRBV13	TRBJ2-5	many	13	NA	CASSSGYRETQYF	TGTGCCAGCAGCTCCGGATACCGGGAGACCCAGTACTTC
TRBV18	TRBJ2-5	NA	17	TRBD1	CASSPRPGTGGAETQYF	TGTGCCAGCTCACCACGCCCCGGGACAGGGGGCGCAGAGACCCAGTACTTC
TRBV4-1	TRBJ2-7	NA	17	TRBD2	CASSQDALAGGGYEQYF	TGCGCCAGCAGCCAAGACGCACTAGCGGGAGGAGGGTACGAGCAGTACTTC
TRBV15	TRBJ2-7	many	13	NA	CATSRDHKHEQYF	TGTGCCACCAGCAGAGATCACAAGCACGAGCAGTACTTC
TRBV2	TRBJ2-7	many	14	NA	CASRQRWLSYEQYF	TGTGCCAGCAGACAGAGGTGGCTTTCCTACGAGCAGTACTTC
TRBV12-3/TRBV12-4	TRBJ2-2	many	15	NA	CASSLGTVGPGELFF	TGTGCCAGCAGTTTAGGGACCGTCGGACCCGGGGAGCTGTTTTTT
TRBV15	TRBJ2-5	NA	12	NA	CATSRIGETQYF	TGTGCCACCAGCAGGATCGGGGAGACCCAGTACTTC
TRBV27	TRBJ1-1	NA	15	NA	CASIKNREVRTEAFF	TGTGCCAGCATCAAAAACAGGGAGGTAAGGACTGAAGCTTTCTTT
TRBV6-5	TRBJ2-5	many	14	NA	CASSGSWGRETQYF	TGTGCCAGCAGCGGTTCTTGGGGGCGGGAGACCCAGTACTTC
TRBV28	TRBJ1-1	many	15	NA	CASLSLGQGYTEAFF	TGTGCCAGCCTCTCCCTGGGGCAGGGGTACACTGAAGCTTTCTTT
TRBV20-1	TRBJ1-1	few	13	NA	CSASWTANTEAFF	TGCAGTGCTAGTTGGACAGCAAACACTGAAGCTTTCTTT
TRBV7-2	TRBJ2-7	many	16	TRBD2	CASSLAGLAGPIEQYF	TGTGCCAGCAGCTTAGCCGGACTAGCGGGGCCGATCGAGCAGTACTTC
TRBV27	TRBJ1-6	NA	15	NA	CASSLQGINNSPLHF	TGTGCCAGCAGTTTACAGGGAATCAATAATTCACCCCTCCACTTT
TRBV2	TRBJ2-7	many	15	TRBD2	CASSEGLAGGNEQYF	TGTGCCAGCAGTGAAGGCTTAGCGGGAGGGAACGAGCAGTACTTC
TRBV25-1	TRBJ1-2	many	15	NA	CASSEGPAGGYGYTF	TGTGCCAGCAGTGAAGGTCCGGCAGGAGGCTATGGCTACACCTTC
TRBV30	TRBJ1-2	many	12	NA	CAWSAGRRGYTF	TGTGCCTGGAGTGCAGGGAGGAGAGGCTACACCTTC
TRBV12-3/TRBV12-4	TRBJ2-5	many	13	NA	CASSLAQGLDQYF	TGTGCCAGCAGTTTGGCGCAGGGGCTGGACCAGTACTTC
TRBV20-1	TRBJ2-5	many	15	TRBD1	CSAANSRDSSETQYF	TGCAGTGCTGCAAACTCCCGGGACAGCTCCGAGACCCAGTACTTC
TRBV10-3	TRBJ2-7	many	14	TRBD2	CAANSGRGAYEQYF	TGTGCCGCGAATAGCGGGAGGGGGGCCTACGAGCAGTACTTC
TRBV11-2	TRBJ2-2	many	18	NA	CASSLDLRGSPNTGELFF	TGTGCCAGCAGCTTAGATCTCCGGGGAAGTCCGAACACCGGGGAGCTGTTTTTT
TRBV19	TRBJ1-1	many	13	NA	CASSRQLNTEAFF	TGTGCCAGTAGTCGACAGTTGAACACTGAAGCTTTCTTT
TRBV30	TRBJ1-5	NA	14	TRBD1	CAWSTGTGNQPQHF	TGTGCCTGGAGTACCGGGACAGGCAATCAGCCCCAGCATTTT
TRBV7-6	TRBJ2-5	many	16	NA	CASSLARLAEAETQYF	TGTGCCAGCAGCTTAGCGAGATTAGCCGAGGCAGAGACCCAGTACTTC
TRBV30	TRBJ2-2	many	14	TRBD2	CASMVGGRTGELFF	TGTGCCTCGATGGTGGGAGGGCGCACCGGGGAGCTGTTTTTT
TRBV15	TRBJ2-7	NA	14	NA	CATSRDYTSYEQYF	TGTGCCACCAGCAGAGATTACACCAGCTACGAGCAGTACTTC
TRBV20-1	TRBJ1-1	many	13	TRBD1	CSAGQGASTEAFF	TGCAGTGCCGGACAGGGGGCGAGCACTGAAGCTTTCTTT
TRBV27	TRBJ1-6	NA	20	NA	CASSFAYDIPTSSYNSPLHF	TGTGCCAGCAGTTTCGCCTACGACATACCAACTAGCTCCTATAATTCACCCCTCCACTTT
TRBV25-1	TRBJ2-5	many	15	NA	CASSGNLASEETQYF	TGTGCCAGCAGTGGAAATTTGGCCTCCGAAGAGACCCAGTACTTC
TRBV28	TRBJ1-5	many	13	NA	CASSWGQAQPQHF	TGTGCCAGCAGCTGGGGTCAGGCTCAGCCCCAGCATTTT
TRBV7-2	TRBJ1-6	many	14	NA	CASSFRAGDSPLHF	TGTGCCAGCAGCTTTAGGGCAGGGGATTCACCCCTCCACTTT
TRBV6-2/TRBV6-3	TRBJ2-7	many	13	TRBD1	CASSPTGAQVQYF	TGTGCCAGCAGTCCGACAGGGGCCCAGGTGCAGTACTTC
TRBV7-2	TRBJ2-7	many	14	TRBD2	CASSWGLGSYEQYF	TGTGCCAGCAGCTGGGGACTAGGCTCCTACGAGCAGTACTTC
TRBV6-2/TRBV6-3	TRBJ2-7	many	15	TRBD1	CASSYRPGTGLEQYF	TGTGCCAGCAGTTACAGGCCCGGGACAGGGCTTGAGCAGTACTTC
TRBV20-1	TRBJ2-7	many	16	NA	CSARDPGGPSSYEQYF	TGCAGTGCTAGAGATCCCGGCGGCCCTAGCTCCTACGAGCAGTACTTC
TRBV10-3	TRBJ1-2	few	12	TRBD1	CAIRTGSYGYTF	TGTGCCATCCGGACAGGCTCCTATGGCTACACCTTC
TRBV12-3/TRBV12-4	TRBJ1-1	NA	15	NA	CASTQVEAVNTEAFF	TGTGCCAGCACCCAAGTTGAGGCAGTTAACACTGAAGCTTTCTTT
TRBV28	TRBJ2-4	NA	17	NA	CASSLTPAALAKNIQYF	TGTGCCAGCAGTTTGACTCCCGCAGCACTAGCCAAAAACATTCAGTACTTC
TRBV20-1	TRBJ1-5	many	19	NA	CSASAWRGGPSPLNQPQHF	TGCAGTGCTAGTGCATGGAGGGGAGGCCCTTCACCACTTAATCAGCCCCAGCATTTT
TRBV7-4	TRBJ1-3	many	15	NA	CASSLIARSGNTIYF	TGTGCCAGCAGCTTAATAGCCCGCTCTGGAAACACCATATATTTT
TRBV29-1	TRBJ1-2	many	18	NA	CSVERPLPGPIFNYGYTF	TGCAGCGTTGAACGGCCGCTACCCGGCCCCATATTTAACTATGGCTACACCTTC
TRBV11-2	TRBJ2-5	few	14	NA	CASSLGLGLETQYF	TGTGCCAGCAGCTTAGGTCTGGGCCTGGAGACCCAGTACTTC
TRBV28	TRBJ1-2	many	11	NA	CASSDLKGDTF	TGTGCCAGCAGTGACTTAAAGGGAGACACCTTC
TRBV5-1	TRBJ1-2	many	14	NA	CASSPPAAAYGYTF	TGCGCCAGCAGCCCCCCTGCGGCAGCCTATGGCTACACCTTC
TRBV29-1	TRBJ2-7	many	13	NA	CSVERVSGNEQYF	TGCAGCGTTGAAAGGGTGTCAGGGAACGAGCAGTACTTC
TRBV6-1	TRBJ2-7	many	15	TRBD2	CASRILAGSRSEQYF	TGTGCCAGCAGAATACTAGCGGGATCTCGGTCCGAGCAGTACTTC
TRBV6-1	TRBJ1-2	NA	13	NA	CASSTGGIYGYTF	TGTGCCAGCAGCACGGGAGGGATCTATGGCTACACCTTC
TRBV2	TRBJ2-7	many	15	NA	CASTSRWSASYEQYF	TGTGCCAGCACTTCACGCTGGAGTGCCTCCTACGAGCAGTACTTC
TRBV20-1	TRBJ2-5	NA	13	TRBD1	CSAGQTGTKTQYF	TGCAGTGCTGGACAGACAGGGACGAAGACCCAGTACTTC
TRBV6-1	TRBJ1-1	many	13	NA	CASSIDMGAEAFF	TGTGCCAGCAGCATCGACATGGGCGCTGAAGCTTTCTTT
TRBV2	TRBJ2-6	many	15	NA	CASRQGISGANVLTF	TGTGCCAGCAGGCAGGGGATCTCTGGGGCCAACGTCCTGACTTTC
TRBV28	TRBJ2-5	many	16	NA	CASSYRIYPYQETQYF	TGTGCCAGCAGTTATCGGATCTACCCGTACCAAGAGACCCAGTACTTC
TRBV6-5	TRBJ1-1	NA	12	NA	CASSSGGREAFF	TGTGCCAGCAGTTCCGGGGGGCGCGAAGCTTTCTTT
TRBV5-1	TRBJ2-5	NA	14	NA	CASSLSSDRETQYF	TGCGCCAGCAGTCTGTCTAGCGACCGAGAGACCCAGTACTTC